A single sample gave rise to the 21 T cell receptor beta chains below, sequenced in a study of T-cell reconstitution after alpha-beta-depleted transplantation in children. Unique molecular identifiers were incorporated when the TCRbeta library was constructed. Using its own MiXCR run on the PCR reads, TCRdb lists one record per CDR3 protein. The data show 140,000 or so distinct CDR3 sequences, around 9% seen once. Sequenced material: PBMCs, mostly from graft donor cells, taken 180 days after TCRalphabeta/CD19-depleted stem cell transplant. These receptors were taken from a female patient aged 2-15 years who had a stem cell transplant for congenital amegakaryocytic thrombocytopenia, so the T cells may come from the graft donor.

This chain uses TRBV12-3 or TRBV12-4 with TRBJ2-2, with D perhaps being TRBD1 or TRBD2 (6 bases each). The CDR3 loop spans 19 amino acids. The V gene lost 3 bases and the J gene lost 6 bases, with 26 bases spanning the gap. The CDR3 here is CASSFPRGGLAPGAGELFF. In DNA form, the CDR3 reads TGTGCCAGCAGTTTCCCGAGAGGGGGGCTAGCGCCCGGGGCCGGGGAGCTGTTTTTT.

This clonotype was detected a few times. The chain joins TRBV6-2 or TRBV6-3 to TRBJ1-2; D gene unclear. Germline CDR1 and CDR2: MNHEY and SVGEGT. V lost 6 bases and J 4 bases, leaving 18 bases between the germline ends. This CDR3 has 15 amino acids. The CDR3 region has the DNA TGTGCCAGCAGCTGGGGTCTTGCCGGAGGCTATGGCTACACCTTC. Translating it yields CASSWGLAGGYGYTF.

Ten or more counts support this clonotype. The chain couples TRBV20-1 to TRBJ2-5; weak D call: TRBD1 (6 bases). The CDR3 is 14 residues long. Trimming cost V 1 base and J 5 bases, with 14 bases left between them. Germline V gives CDR1 DFQATT, CDR2 SNEGSKA (reference sequence). CDR3: CSARGARGMETQYF. CDR3 bases: TGCAGTGCTAGAGGTGCCAGGGGAATGGAGACCCAGTACTTC.

Points on this clonotype: At one boundary the junction diverges from the germline segment, which might be a read error. V usage is TRBV20-1 and J usage is TRBJ2-7; TRBD1 aligns across 7 bases. This CDR3 has 11 residues. The germline CDR1 and CDR2 sequences are DFQATT and SNEGSKA (reference sequence). CDR3 nucleotides: TGCAGTGCTAGAGAATGGGACAGCGACCGTTTC. Protein: CSAREWDSDRF.

The genes are TRBV20-1 and TRBJ2-7; a weak D match, TRBD1 (5 bases). V lost 6 bases, J lost 3 bases, and 18 bases lay in between. Germline V gene data show CDR1 as DFQATT and CDR2 as SNEGSKA (reference sequence). There are 14 residues in the CDR3. CDR3 bases: TGCAGTGCGGGTGACCCAGGACAAAACTACGAGCAGTACTTC. Its translation: CSAGDPGQNYEQYF.

This clonotype was counted between two and nine times. The chain has TRBV5-6 and TRBJ2-1, with TRBD2 matching over 16 bases. The CDR3 contains 16 residues. With V trimmed by 3 bases and J by 7 bases, 4 bases remained unmatched. The germline V gene has CDR1 SGHDT and CDR2 YYEEEE. CDR3 loop: CASSWKGLAGGNEQFF. CDR3 bases: TGTGCCAGCAGCTGGAAGGGACTAGCGGGAGGGAATGAGCAGTTCTTC.

This clonotype occurred many times. This chain uses TRBV5-1 with TRBJ1-5; 7 bases line up with TRBD1. With 0 bases clipped from V and 6 bases from J, the junction kept 6 bases outside the gene matches. This CDR3 is 15 amino acids long. Germline loops: CDR1 SGHRS, CDR2 YFSETQ. The CDR3 protein is CASSLAGQGGQPQHF. CDR3 nucleotides: TGCGCCAGCAGCTTGGCCGGGCAGGGGGGTCAGCCCCAGCATTTT.

This clonotype was picked up a small number of times. J is TRBJ2-4 and V is TRBV20-1; perhaps TRBD1 as D (6 bases). Germline V CDR1 and CDR2: DFQATT, SNEGSKA (reference sequence). The V end lost 6 bases, the J end lost 2 bases, and 14 bases lay between the germline ends. The CDR3 has 14 amino acids. The CDR3 spells CSAPPQGTKNIQYF. The CDR3 coding sequence is TGCAGTGCCCCCCCCCAGGGGACCAAAAACATTCAGTACTTC.

This clonotype was counted a few times. The chain links TRBV12-3 or TRBV12-4 to TRBJ2-3; the D gene is possibly TRBD2 (5 bases). This CDR3 is 15 amino acids long. V was trimmed by 2 bases and J by 0 bases, leaving 9 bases between them. Here the CDR3 reads CASSLIATSTDTQYF. The CDR3 bases are TGTGCCAGCAGTTTAATAGCGACTAGCACAGATACGCAGTATTTT.

Many counts were recorded for this clonotype. This sequence joins TRBV28 and TRBJ2-1, with 7 bases lining up with TRBD1. The V gene's germline CDR1 is MDHEN and CDR2 SYDVKM. CDR3 length: 17 amino acids. V was pared by 4 bases and J by 0 bases, with 9 bases of the junction left unmatched. CDR3 nucleotide sequence: TGTGCCAGCAGTTATCTCAGGGGGAAGAGCTCCTACAATGAGCAGTTCTTC. This sequence encodes CASSYLRGKSSYNEQFF.

This clonotype came up many times. In DNA form, the CDR3 reads TGCAGTGCTTGGACATTCTCGGGGGCCAAAAACATTCAGTACTTC. Its translation: CSAWTFSGAKNIQYF. The chain joins TRBV20-1 to TRBJ2-4; D may correspond to TRBD1 or TRBD2 (5 bases each). CDR1 is DFQATT, CDR2 SNEGSKA, per germline (reference sequence). The CDR3 consists of 15 residues. Trimming left V 5 bases short and J 1 base short, with 15 bases between.

This clonotype was seen a handful of times. The genes are TRBV7-2 and TRBJ2-5, with 8 bases aligning to TRBD2. This CDR3 has 15 amino acids. Germline-derived CDR1 and CDR2 are SGHTA and FQGNSA. With 2 bases clipped from V and 9 bases from J, the junction kept 11 bases outside the gene matches. The CDR3, as DNA: TGTGCCAGCAGCTTATCGCTCGGGACTAGTGGGGCCCAGTACTTC. As protein: CASSLSLGTSGAQYF.

The chain is built from TRBV18 and TRBJ2-7, with 9 bases that match TRBD1. This CDR3 has 15 amino acids. The germline gives CDR1 KGHSH, CDR2 LQKENI. Trimming took 6 bases from V and 2 from J; bases not matched to a gene: 8. CDR3 coding DNA: TGTGCCAGCTCCCAGGGACAGGGTGAAACCTACGAGCAGTACTTC. This codes for CASSQGQGETYEQYF.

This clonotype was picked up many times. The chain links TRBV7-6 to TRBJ2-1; no clear D gene. Trimming removed 2 bases from V and 10 bases from J, with 6 bases in between. The CDR3 is 11 residues long. The germline V gene encodes CDR1 SGHVS and CDR2 FNYEAQ. CDR3 sequence reads: CASSLLAEQFF. The CDR3 DNA sequence: TGTGCCAGCAGCTTACTCGCGGAGCAGTTCTTC.

This chain's CDR3 is CASSYTSAYNSPLHF. The CDR3 bases are TGTGCCAGCAGTTACACAAGTGCCTATAATTCACCCCTCCACTTT. The chain carries TRBV6-5 and TRBJ1-6, with D unresolved. Per the germline V gene, CDR1 is MNHEY and CDR2 is SVGAGI. This CDR3 region has 15 residues. V lost 2 bases and J lost 2, with 7 bases in between.

This clonotype was detected only a few times. The chain carries TRBV6-5 and TRBJ2-3; D is perhaps TRBD2 (5 bases). Trimming cost V 2 bases and J 0 bases, with 9 bases left between them. CDR3 length: 15 residues. Germline V gene lookup returns CDR1 MNHEY and CDR2 SVGAGI. The CDR3 DNA reads as TGTGCCAGCAGTTACGAGGGCAGGAGCACAGATACGCAGTATTTT. Protein product: CASSYEGRSTDTQYF.

The chain has TRBV20-1 and TRBJ2-3; D may match TRBD1 or TRBD2 (5 bases each). From germline, CDR1 is DFQATT and CDR2 SNEGSKA (reference sequence). V was cut by 1 base and J by 5 bases, with 13 bases left in between. This CDR3 is built from 14 residues. CDR3 DNA sequence: TGCAGTGCTAGAGGGGTTTGGGACGGAGATACGCAGTATTTT. This codes for CSARGVWDGDTQYF.

This clonotype showed up many times. The V call is TRBV29-1, the J call TRBJ2-5; D is undetermined. Between the trimmed V and J ends, which lost 3 bases and 7 bases, there was a span of 6 bases. CDR3 length equals 10 residues. Germline V gives CDR1 SQVTM, CDR2 ANQGSEA. CDR3 sequence: CSVDFGTQYF. The DNA for the CDR3 is TGCAGCGTTGACTTTGGGACCCAGTACTTC.

This clonotype was counted only a few times. The V and J genes are TRBV21-1 and TRBJ2-7; TRBD1 is taken as the D call from the table, unchecked against the DNA. TRBV21-1 is deemed a pseudogene. This CDR3 has 15 amino acids. The CDR3 is CASSPRSGLNYEQYF. The CDR3 DNA reads as TGTGCCAGCAGCCCTCGGTCAGGGTTGAACTACGAGCAGTACTTC.

This clonotype was recorded at least ten times. This rearrangement joins TRBV27 to TRBJ2-7, with 9 positions matching TRBD1. V trimming: 2 bases; J trimming: 5 bases; junction bases outside the gene matches: 4. Germline CDR1 is MNHEY and CDR2 is SMNVEV (reference sequence). This CDR3 has 14 amino acids. CDR3 sequence reads: CASSLRRQGDEQYF. The CDR3, as DNA: TGTGCCAGCAGTTTAAGGCGACAGGGGGACGAGCAGTACTTC.

The rearrangement joins TRBV3-1 to TRBJ2-1, with D unclear. Deletions cut 5 bases from V and 4 bases from J, with 9 bases between. In germline, CDR1 is LGHDT, CDR2 YNNKEL (reference sequence). The CDR3 contains 13 residues. The CDR3 reads CASSSTLYNEQFF. In DNA form, the CDR3 reads TGTGCCAGCAGCTCAACACTATACAATGAGCAGTTCTTC.